This T cell receptor (beta chain) appears in the sequencing data of a study of PD-1 blockade in classical Hodgkin lymphoma. Overall study: Patients were dosed intravenously with nivolumab at 3 mg/kg every 2 weeks.

Germline loops: CDR1 GTSNPN, CDR2 SVGIG (reference sequence). The CDR3 runs to 14 residues. In regard to this clone: Its antigen is currently unknown. At one end the junction does not follow the germline gene, possibly because of a read error.

Following autologous stem cell transplantation, relapse occurred in every patient, and exposure to brentuximab vedotin varied. Classification of best responses gave complete response, partial response or progressive disease. Sequenced by immunoSEQ multiplex PCR; TCRdb stores in-frame clones only, minus some. The sample lists some 93,000 clones; around nine tenths were seen once. Findings and limits, study-wide: The drivers behind the repertoire differences, possibly disease activity or prior therapy, remain undefined. Newly diagnosed patients were reported to start with lower TCR diversity than healthy donors.

V is TRBV30 and J is TRBJ1-3; no clear D gene. Material: peripheral blood mononuclear cells (PBMCs), obtained at baseline. The clonotype comes from a human donor with classical Hodgkin lymphoma. CDR3 in amino acids: CAWSVNDIRNTTYF. The CDR3 bases are TGTGCCTGGAGTGTAAACGACATCAGAAACACCACATATTTT.